The rows below give T cell receptor beta chains drawn from one sample of a study of cytomegalovirus exposure and HLA in healthy donors. Here immunoSEQ multiplex PCR was the method, and the copy in TCRdb shows in-frame clones only, minus some. The specimen's table records 93,000 or so clones. Source material: PBMCs. These receptors all come from a man aged 40-49 years in good health and CMV-seronegative. Both conserved end residues are part of each CDR3. D genes are given only for firm matches.

>TRBJ2-5|16|TRBD2|TRBV28
CASSPSRAGGVEAQYF
TGTGCCAGCAGTCCGTCCCGTGCGGGAGGTGTGGAGGCCCAGTACTTC
>TRBJ1-1|14|TRBD1|TRBV9
CASSTGTGDTEAFF
TGTGCCAGCAGCACAGGGACAGGGGACACTGAAGCTTTCTTT
>TRBJ2-5|12|.|TRBV29-1
CSVGHSQETQYF
TGCAGCGTTGGACACTCTCAAGAGACCCAGTACTTC
>TRBJ2-3|13|.|TRBV9
CASKGVGPDTQYF
TGTGCCAGCAAGGGAGTCGGTCCAGATACGCAGTATTTT
>TRBJ2-3|13|.|TRBV30
CAWSVTTGDTQYF
TGTGCCTGGAGTGTAACTACGGGAGATACGCAGTATTTT
>TRBJ1-2|12|TRBD1|TRBV7-2
CASSLKDRVYTF
TGTGCCAGCAGCCTGAAGGACAGGGTCTACACCTTC
>TRBJ2-7|14|.|TRBV11-2
CASSLDWGSYEQYF
TGTGCCAGCAGCTTAGATTGGGGCAGCTACGAGCAGTACTTC
>TRBJ2-5|12|.|TRBV11-2
CASSLKRETQYF
TGTGCCAGCAGCTTAAAGCGGGAGACCCAGTACTTC
>TRBJ2-2|12|.|TRBV18
CASSTDTGELFF
TGTGCCAGCTCAACGGACACCGGGGAGCTGTTTTTT
>TRBJ1-6|17|.|TRBV5-1
CASRYKQGLLDNSPLHF
TGCGCCAGCAGGTACAAACAGGGCTTGTTGGATAATTCACCCCTCCACTTT
>TRBJ2-7|14|TRBD2|TRBV10-1
CASSPSGRRAEQYF
TGCGCCAGCAGTCCTAGCGGGAGAAGAGCCGAGCAGTACTTC
>TRBJ2-5|16|TRBD2|TRBV4-1
CASSQGAGGSQVTQYF
TGCGCCAGCAGCCAAGGGGCGGGGGGTTCCCAAGTGACCCAGTACTTC
>TRBJ2-7|13|TRBD1|TRBV4-3
CASSPVVEDRVYF
TGCGCCAGCAGCCCAGTGGTTGAGGACAGGGTGTACTTC
>TRBJ2-7|15|TRBD2|TRBV28
CASSLYGLAAHEQYF
TGTGCCAGCAGTTTATACGGACTAGCGGCCCACGAGCAGTACTTC
>TRBJ1-4|14|.|TRBV19
CASRLGHSNEKLFF
TGTGCCAGTAGATTGGGACATAGTAATGAAAAACTGTTTTTT
>TRBJ2-1|15|.|TRBV7-7
CASSLSGDPYNEQFF
TGTGCCAGCAGCTTATCAGGGGACCCCTACAATGAGCAGTTCTTC
>TRBJ1-1|16|TRBD1|TRBV9
CASNPNPGTEITEAFF
TGTGCCAGCAACCCAAATCCCGGGACAGAAATCACTGAAGCTTTCTTT
>TRBJ2-7|14|.|TRBV15
CATSRDLGNDEQYF
TGTGCCACCAGCAGAGATCTTGGCAACGACGAGCAGTACTTC
>TRBJ2-7|13|TRBD1|TRBV5-1
CASTRDRGREQYF
TGCGCCAGCACCCGGGACAGGGGACGAGAGCAGTACTTC
>TRBJ2-2|15|TRBD2|TRBV6-5
CASSYGTSGTGELFF
TGTGCCAGCAGTTACGGGACTAGCGGGACTGGGGAGCTGTTTTTT
>TRBJ1-1|15|TRBD1|TRBV14
CASSPRTGGRTEAFF
TGTGCCAGCAGCCCGAGGACAGGGGGTAGGACTGAAGCTTTCTTT
>TRBJ2-7|15|TRBD2|TRBV19
CASSIGLATEYEQYF
TGTGCCAGTAGTATAGGACTAGCGACTGAATACGAGCAGTACTTC
>TRBJ1-3|15|.|TRBV5-1
CASREALSSGNTIYF
TGCGCCAGCAGGGAGGCACTGAGCTCTGGAAACACCATATATTTT
>TRBJ1-2|16|TRBD1|TRBV6-1
CASSEYEGGLSQGYTF
TGTGCCAGCAGTGAATATGAAGGGGGCCTCTCCCAAGGCTACACCTTC
>TRBJ2-6|19|TRBD2|TRBV27
CASSFWAGGGGSGANVLTF
TGTGCCAGCAGTTTTTGGGCGGGAGGAGGAGGCTCTGGGGCCAACGTCCTGACTTTC
>TRBJ1-1|16|.|TRBV28
CASSLLAGFMNTEAFF
TGTGCCAGCAGTTTATTAGCAGGGTTCATGAACACTGAAGCTTTCTTT
>TRBJ1-2|14|.|TRBV5-1
CASSFGPPTGTYTF
TGCGCCAGCAGCTTTGGCCCACCGACAGGAACCTACACCTTC
>TRBJ2-5|16|TRBD2|TRBV7-6
CASSLGLAGHQETQYF
TGTGCCAGCAGCTTAGGACTAGCGGGCCACCAAGAGACCCAGTACTTC
>TRBJ2-3|15|.|TRBV10-2
CASSRSGTSTDTQYF
TGCGCCAGCAGTAGGTCAGGCACTTCCACAGATACGCAGTATTTT
>TRBJ2-1|14|.|TRBV6-5
CASSPSRSYNEQFF
TGTGCCAGCAGCCCTAGCCGGAGCTACAATGAGCAGTTCTTC
>TRBJ1-2|14|.|TRBV5-1
CASSNFGANYGYTF
TGCGCCAGCAGCAATTTTGGGGCCAACTATGGCTACACCTTC
>TRBJ1-6|15|TRBD1|TRBV4-2
CASSQESPDRAPLHF
TGTGCCAGCAGCCAAGAGTCCCCCGACAGGGCACCCCTCCACTTT
>TRBJ2-7|14|.|TRBV15
CATSLAPDSYEQYF
TGTGCCACCAGCCTAGCTCCGGACTCCTACGAGCAGTACTTC
>TRBJ1-6|16|.|TRBV4-3
CASSQTQSSYNSPLHF
TGCGCCAGCAGCCAAACTCAAAGCTCCTATAATTCACCCCTCCACTTT
>TRBJ1-5|15|.|TRBV5-1
CASSLSGLVGQPQHF
TGCGCCAGCAGCTTGTCGGGGTTGGTTGGGCAGCCCCAGCATTTT
>TRBJ2-7|14|.|TRBV13
CASSYRREWYEQYF
TGTGCCAGCAGCTACAGGAGGGAGTGGTACGAGCAGTACTTC
>TRBJ1-5|17|TRBD1|TRBV10-3
CAISPTGTGSSNQPQHF
TGTGCCATCAGTCCGACCGGGACAGGGAGTTCCAATCAGCCCCAGCATTTT
>TRBJ2-7|14|.|TRBV19
CASSIAPRSYEQYF
TGTGCCAGTAGTATCGCCCCCAGGTCCTACGAGCAGTACTTC
>TRBJ2-1|13|TRBD2|TRBV19
CASSTWGGNEQFF
TGTGCCAGTAGTACTTGGGGGGGGAATGAGCAGTTCTTC
>TRBJ2-5|15|TRBD1|TRBV5-1
CASSRNRGDQETQYF
TGCGCCAGCAGCAGAAACAGGGGGGACCAAGAGACCCAGTACTTC
>TRBJ2-7|16|TRBD2|TRBV5-1
CASSFLTSGATYEQYF
TGCGCCAGCAGCTTCCTAACTAGCGGGGCCACCTACGAGCAGTACTTC
>TRBJ2-3|16|TRBD1|TRBV7-2
CASSPRQGLAVDTQYF
TGTGCCAGCAGCCCACGACAGGGGTTGGCTGTAGATACGCAGTATTTT
>TRBJ2-7|12|.|TRBV18
CASSPVRGEQYF
TGTGCCAGCTCACCAGTCAGAGGGGAGCAGTACTTC